Listed below are T cell receptor beta chains from one sample, sequenced in a study of early T cells in non-severe SARS-CoV-2 infection. TCRdb called the 5' RACE reads again in MiXCR, with one record for every CDR3 protein. The sample records approximately 84,000 distinct CDR3 sequences, just under 15% being singletons. The sequenced sample was whole blood. The receptors here all came from an adult who was a healthcare worker with PCR-confirmed SARS-CoV-2 infection or an uninfected control (not recorded which). CDR3s include the opening cysteine and the closing phenylalanine or tryptophan. Fields, in order: D gene, clone size, J gene, V gene, CDR3 protein, CDR3 DNA. D genes are given only for firm matches. Not all rows give a size; the values are once, few, many and, for expanded clones, a class.

d_gene: .; abundance: .; j_gene: TRBJ2-2; v_gene: TRBV13; CDR3aa: CASSWGQKTGELFF; CDR3nt: TGTGCCAGCAGTTGGGGACAAAAGACCGGGGAGCTGTTTTTT
d_gene: .; abundance: many; j_gene: TRBJ2-1; v_gene: TRBV2; CDR3aa: CASLRPWNNEQFF; CDR3nt: TGTGCCAGCTTGAGACCCTGGAACAATGAGCAGTTCTTC
d_gene: TRBD1; abundance: .; j_gene: TRBJ2-7; v_gene: TRBV28; CDR3aa: CASSQTGDLYEQYF; CDR3nt: TGTGCCAGCAGTCAGACAGGGGATTTATACGAGCAGTACTTC
d_gene: .; abundance: few; j_gene: TRBJ2-7; v_gene: TRBV28; CDR3aa: CASSLGPGRVHEQYF; CDR3nt: TGTGCCAGCAGTCTGGGGCCTGGCAGGGTCCACGAGCAGTACTTC
d_gene: .; abundance: .; j_gene: TRBJ2-2; v_gene: TRBV19; CDR3aa: CASSIEGWRPNTGELFF; CDR3nt: TGTGCCAGTAGTATAGAGGGTTGGCGCCCGAACACCGGGGAGCTGTTTTTT
d_gene: TRBD2; abundance: .; j_gene: TRBJ2-7; v_gene: TRBV11-2; CDR3aa: CASSLGAGGSYEQYF; CDR3nt: TGTGCCAGCAGCTTAGGGGCGGGAGGGTCCTACGAGCAGTACTTC
d_gene: .; abundance: many; j_gene: TRBJ1-5; v_gene: TRBV28; CDR3aa: CASSLWGQPQHF; CDR3nt: TGTGCCAGCAGTTTATGGGGGCAGCCCCAGCATTTT
d_gene: .; abundance: many; j_gene: TRBJ2-2; v_gene: TRBV7-9; CDR3aa: CASSFTGVTGELFF; CDR3nt: TGTGCCAGCAGCTTCACCGGGGTTACCGGGGAGCTGTTTTTT
d_gene: TRBD2; abundance: .; j_gene: TRBJ2-5; v_gene: TRBV11-2; CDR3aa: CASSRRTSEEETQYF; CDR3nt: TGTGCCAGCAGCCGCCGGACTAGCGAAGAAGAGACCCAGTACTTC
d_gene: .; abundance: many; j_gene: TRBJ2-1; v_gene: TRBV27; CDR3aa: CASSRVGSYNEQFF; CDR3nt: TGTGCCAGCAGTAGGGTTGGGTCCTACAATGAGCAGTTCTTC
d_gene: .; abundance: .; j_gene: TRBJ2-1; v_gene: TRBV24-1; CDR3aa: CATSDLPSLGSEQFF; CDR3nt: TGTGCCACCAGTGATTTGCCTTCACTAGGAAGCGAGCAGTTCTTC
d_gene: .; abundance: few; j_gene: TRBJ2-1; v_gene: TRBV20-1; CDR3aa: CSARDARSSYNEQFF; CDR3nt: TGCAGTGCTAGAGACGCCAGGAGCTCCTACAATGAGCAGTTCTTC
d_gene: TRBD1; abundance: .; j_gene: TRBJ2-1; v_gene: TRBV7-9; CDR3aa: CASSSPGQAYNEQFF; CDR3nt: TGTGCCAGCAGCTCGCCGGGACAGGCTTACAATGAGCAGTTCTTC
d_gene: .; abundance: few; j_gene: TRBJ1-5; v_gene: TRBV3-1; CDR3aa: CASSHGEEPPQHF; CDR3nt: TGTGCCAGCAGCCATGGGGAGGAGCCGCCCCAGCATTTT
d_gene: .; abundance: few; j_gene: TRBJ1-3; v_gene: TRBV4-1; CDR3aa: CASSQDHTGNTIYF; CDR3nt: TGCGCCAGCAGCCAAGATCACACCGGAAACACCATATATTTT
d_gene: .; abundance: .; j_gene: TRBJ2-7; v_gene: TRBV11-2; CDR3aa: CASSLDPGSEYEQYF; CDR3nt: TGTGCCAGCAGCTTAGATCCCGGGAGTGAGTACGAGCAGTACTTC
d_gene: TRBD1; abundance: .; j_gene: TRBJ2-7; v_gene: TRBV6-2/TRBV6-3; CDR3aa: CASSYGDRSVSYEQYF; CDR3nt: TGTGCCAGCAGTTACGGGGACAGAAGCGTCTCCTACGAGCAGTACTTC
d_gene: .; abundance: .; j_gene: TRBJ1-6; v_gene: TRBV27; CDR3aa: CASSFAAPGSPLHF; CDR3nt: TGTGCCAGCAGTTTTGCAGCCCCAGGGTCACCCCTCCACTTT
d_gene: .; abundance: few; j_gene: TRBJ2-1; v_gene: TRBV7-2; CDR3aa: CASSQMSDEQFF; CDR3nt: TGTGCCAGCAGCCAGATGAGCGATGAGCAGTTCTTC
d_gene: TRBD2; abundance: .; j_gene: TRBJ2-1; v_gene: TRBV6-2/TRBV6-3; CDR3aa: CASSYGRDNEQFF; CDR3nt: TGTGCCAGCAGTTACGGGAGGGACAATGAGCAGTTCTTC
d_gene: .; abundance: .; j_gene: TRBJ2-2; v_gene: TRBV7-2; CDR3aa: CASSLSSSVVGELFF; CDR3nt: TGTGCCAGCAGCTTATCATCCTCAGTTGTCGGGGAGCTGTTTTTT
d_gene: TRBD2; abundance: .; j_gene: TRBJ2-3; v_gene: TRBV7-9; CDR3aa: CASSLGLAGATDTQYF; CDR3nt: TGTGCCAGCAGCTTAGGACTAGCGGGAGCCACAGATACGCAGTATTTT
d_gene: .; abundance: few; j_gene: TRBJ2-5; v_gene: TRBV11-3; CDR3aa: CASSSDPRKTQYF; CDR3nt: TGTGCCAGCAGCTCGGACCCCCGAAAGACCCAGTACTTC
d_gene: TRBD2; abundance: .; j_gene: TRBJ2-3; v_gene: TRBV20-1; CDR3aa: CSASPSGLAGTDTQYF; CDR3nt: TGCAGTGCTAGCCCCTCAGGACTAGCAGGAACAGATACGCAGTATTTT
d_gene: TRBD1; abundance: few; j_gene: TRBJ1-1; v_gene: TRBV29-1; CDR3aa: CSVVGHRGSRTEAFF; CDR3nt: TGCAGCGTTGTAGGCCACAGGGGGTCTCGTACTGAAGCTTTCTTT
d_gene: .; abundance: few; j_gene: TRBJ2-1; v_gene: TRBV11-2; CDR3aa: CASTSSGHNEQFF; CDR3nt: TGTGCCAGCACCTCAAGCGGGCACAATGAGCAGTTCTTC
d_gene: .; abundance: .; j_gene: TRBJ2-1; v_gene: TRBV11-2; CDR3aa: CASSLELASNEQFF; CDR3nt: TGTGCCAGCAGCTTAGAACTAGCTAGTAATGAGCAGTTCTTC
d_gene: .; abundance: .; j_gene: TRBJ2-2; v_gene: TRBV6-2/TRBV6-3; CDR3aa: CASSSPPGLGSPGELFF; CDR3nt: TGTGCCAGCAGTTCTCCCCCAGGACTGGGATCCCCCGGGGAGCTGTTTTTT
d_gene: TRBD1; abundance: few; j_gene: TRBJ1-1; v_gene: TRBV29-1; CDR3aa: CSADRADEAFF; CDR3nt: TGCAGCGCTGACAGGGCCGATGAAGCTTTCTTT
d_gene: .; abundance: .; j_gene: TRBJ1-5; v_gene: TRBV6-5; CDR3aa: CASSPRGRNQPQHF; CDR3nt: TGTGCCAGCAGTCCTAGGGGCCGCAATCAGCCCCAGCATTTT
d_gene: TRBD1; abundance: .; j_gene: TRBJ2-5; v_gene: TRBV2; CDR3aa: CAIVMGTETGARETQYF; CDR3nt: TGTGCCATCGTGATGGGGACCGAGACAGGGGCTCGGGAGACCCAGTACTTC
d_gene: TRBD2; abundance: .; j_gene: TRBJ2-5; v_gene: TRBV29-1; CDR3aa: CSVEDRGGRETQYF; CDR3nt: TGCAGCGTTGAAGATCGGGGAGGGCGAGAGACCCAGTACTTC
d_gene: TRBD2; abundance: .; j_gene: TRBJ2-1; v_gene: TRBV9; CDR3aa: CASSSRRLAGRDEQFF; CDR3nt: TGTGCCAGCAGCTCCAGACGACTAGCGGGGAGGGATGAGCAGTTCTTC
d_gene: .; abundance: .; j_gene: TRBJ1-1; v_gene: TRBV4-3; CDR3aa: CASSQDLGEGQNTEAFF; CDR3nt: TGCGCCAGCAGCCAAGATTTAGGTGAGGGACAGAACACTGAAGCTTTCTTT
d_gene: TRBD1; abundance: .; j_gene: TRBJ1-1; v_gene: TRBV14; CDR3aa: CASSQWDREAFF; CDR3nt: TGTGCCAGCAGCCAATGGGACAGGGAAGCTTTCTTT
d_gene: TRBD2; abundance: .; j_gene: TRBJ2-1; v_gene: TRBV7-2; CDR3aa: CASSLRAGPEGEQFF; CDR3nt: TGTGCCAGCAGCTTAAGAGCGGGACCAGAGGGTGAGCAGTTCTTC
d_gene: .; abundance: many; j_gene: TRBJ2-7; v_gene: TRBV7-8; CDR3aa: CASGGPLGSEQYF; CDR3nt: TGTGCCAGCGGGGGGCCCCTGGGGTCCGAGCAGTACTTC
d_gene: .; abundance: .; j_gene: TRBJ2-4; v_gene: TRBV4-3; CDR3aa: CASSQDRVLAKNIQYF; CDR3nt: TGCGCCAGCAGCCAAGATCGCGTACTAGCCAAAAACATTCAGTACTTC
d_gene: TRBD2; abundance: .; j_gene: TRBJ2-7; v_gene: TRBV7-2; CDR3aa: CASSGGLAILEQYF; CDR3nt: TGTGCCAGCAGCGGGGGACTAGCGATACTCGAGCAGTACTTC
d_gene: .; abundance: few; j_gene: TRBJ2-3; v_gene: TRBV9; CDR3aa: CASSPRASTDTQYF; CDR3nt: TGTGCCAGCAGCCCCCGTGCTAGCACAGATACGCAGTATTTT
d_gene: TRBD2; abundance: .; j_gene: TRBJ2-1; v_gene: TRBV2; CDR3aa: CASAPSGRAINEQFF; CDR3nt: TGTGCCAGCGCCCCTAGCGGGAGGGCCATAAATGAGCAGTTCTTC